A selection of T cell receptor beta chains follows, all from one sample in a study of blood T cells in healthy people across ages. MiXCR was run by TCRdb on the 5' RACE reads, yielding one entry per CDR3 protein. Of 600,000 or so distinct CDR3 sequences in the sample, about 28% were seen once. Sample: blood. These receptors all stem from a woman aged 80 or over in good health. The CDR3 runs from the conserved cysteine through the conserved F or W. Each record gives: V gene, D gene, clone size, J gene, CDR3 DNA, CDR3 protein. A D gene is named only where the DNA matches it firmly. Only some rows state a clone size, as once, few, many or a class for expanded clones.

TRBV27	TRBD1	many	TRBJ2-5	TGTGCCAGCAGTTTTTCGGGAAGGGGGCGGCAAGAGACCCAGTACTTC	CASSFSGRGRQETQYF
TRBV7-9	-	-	TRBJ1-5	TGTGCCAGCAGCTTAGGGCTCGGGGACGGCAATCAGCCCCAGCATTTT	CASSLGLGDGNQPQHF
TRBV27	-	-	TRBJ1-1	TGTGCCAGCAGTCTTCTAGGCTCAGGGCGGACCGAAGCTTTCTTT	CASSLLGSGRTEAFF
TRBV6-5	TRBD2	-	TRBJ2-7	TGTGCCAGCAGTCAGGGACTAGCGGGGAGTGATGAGCAGTACTTC	CASSQGLAGSDEQYF
TRBV27	-	many	TRBJ2-1	TGTGCCAGCAGTTTATACGGGAAGGGGAATGAGCAGTTCTTC	CASSLYGKGNEQFF
TRBV19	TRBD1	-	TRBJ2-7	TGTGCCAGTAGTTTCCGGACAGGGGGCGACTACGAGCAGTACTTC	CASSFRTGGDYEQYF
TRBV25-1	-	few	TRBJ1-4	TGTGCCAGCAGTGATCGCTCAGGTGCGGGCAGAACTAATGAAAAACTGTTTTTT	CASSDRSGAGRTNEKLFF
TRBV29-1	-	many	TRBJ2-7	TGCAGCGTTGAAGACTATAGGGAGCAGTACTTC	CSVEDYREQYF
TRBV10-3	TRBD2	many	TRBJ2-3	TGTGCCACCTGGACTAGCGGGGGCCCTAGCACAGATACGCAGTATTTT	CATWTSGGPSTDTQYF
TRBV28	-	many	TRBJ2-7	TGTGCCAGCAGTTCCACCGGGACAAGTTACTACGAGCAGTACTTC	CASSSTGTSYYEQYF
TRBV18	-	few	TRBJ1-3	TGTGCCAGCTCACCACCCCGGGTTCTGGCTGGAAACACCATATATTTT	CASSPPRVLAGNTIYF
TRBV28	-	few	TRBJ1-4	TGTGCCAGCAGCACGCCGGGAGCAGCCTTAAAACTGTTTTTT	CASSTPGAALKLFF
TRBV4-2	-	-	TRBJ1-1	TGTGCCAGCAGCCCATCGGGACTATCTGAAGCTTTCTTT	CASSPSGLSEAFF
TRBV7-9	TRBD1	many	TRBJ1-2	TGTGCCAGCAGCATCGACAGGGGATATGGCTACACCTTC	CASSIDRGYGYTF
TRBV5-1	-	many	TRBJ2-7	TGCGCCAGCAGCGCGGGACTGGTGGGCCGGGTGGAGCAGTACTTC	CASSAGLVGRVEQYF
TRBV20-1	-	-	TRBJ1-6	TGCAGTGCTAGAACAGGGAGCTCACCCCTCCACTTT	CSARTGSSPLHF
TRBV11-2	-	many	TRBJ2-3	TGTGCCAGCAGCTTACAGCGGGCCACAGATACGCAGTATTTT	CASSLQRATDTQYF
TRBV7-3	-	many	TRBJ1-1	TGTGCCAGCAGCCGCGGACGGAACACTGAAGCTTTCTTT	CASSRGRNTEAFF
TRBV9	TRBD1	few	TRBJ1-4	TGTGCCAGCAGCGTAGCGGCAGGGGGAAAGGAAAAACTGTTTTTT	CASSVAAGGKEKLFF
TRBV12-3/TRBV12-4	-	-	TRBJ1-2	TGTGCCAGCAGTTTCTATAGGACATCTAACTATGGCTACACCTTC	CASSFYRTSNYGYTF
TRBV7-2	-	many	TRBJ2-3	TGTGCCATTCGGTCCGGGACATTTACCACAGATACGCAGTATTTT	CAIRSGTFTTDTQYF
TRBV11-2	-	many	TRBJ2-3	TGTGCCAGCAGCTTCCACACAGATACGCAGTATTTT	CASSFHTDTQYF
TRBV9	-	many	TRBJ2-1	TGTGCCAGCAGCGTCACAGGGCTCCTAGACAATGAGCAGTTCTTC	CASSVTGLLDNEQFF